The clone carrying this TCR beta chain was recorded many times. This entry belongs to a study of identical twins. This CDR3 region has 18 residues. Unmatched junction bases numbered 9, after V lost 1 base and J lost 0 bases. Per the germline V gene, CDR1 is SGHVS and CDR2 is FNYEAQ. TCRdb passed the 5' RACE reads through MiXCR, listing each CDR3 protein once. Of 690,000 or so distinct CDR3 sequences listed, over 8.5% are singletons. The same sample was also used in a study of yellow fever vaccine responses in identical twins.

Sequenced input: PBMCs. This chain links TRBV7-6 with TRBJ2-7, with 10 positions matching TRBD2. The clonotype was recovered from a woman between 18 and 29 years old in good health. CDR3 sequence reads: CASSLGPSGGGSSYEQYF. CDR3 in DNA: TGTGCCAGCAGCTTAGGCCCTAGCGGGGGAGGGAGCTCCTACGAGCAGTACTTC.